This T cell receptor beta chain was identified in a study of molecular identifiers for immune sequencing clone quantification. Study background: Within a replicate experiment, RNA obtained from either 20,000 or 100,000 naive CD8 cells was divided into five aliquots, and four of those aliquots were then sequenced.

This CDR3 spans 17 amino acids. Previously described methods and listed TCR primers were used for bulk TCR libraries. TCRdb used MiXCR to reprocess the PCR reads, holding one entry per CDR3 protein. This sample carries some 580,000 distinct CDR3 sequences, over 25% of them seen once, and the ten largest clones take about 0.78%. For this clonotype: At one end the junction does not follow the germline gene, possibly because of a read error.

This TCR derives from a human donor in good health. Some libraries in this study had Jurkat cell RNA spiked in. J is TRBJ2-5 and V is TRBV12-3 or TRBV12-4; D is tentatively TRBD1 or TRBD2 (5 bases each). The sequenced sample was naive CD8+ T cells from blood, with Jurkat cell RNA spiked in. The subset: FACS-sorted CD8+CD4-CCR7+CD45RA+ naive T cells. Written as DNA, the CDR3 is TGTGCCAGCAGTTTCCCACCCGCAGGGAGTCCCCAAGGGACCCAGTACTTC. Translation: CASSFPPAGSPQGTQYF.